This entry describes one T cell receptor (beta chain). The antigen remains undetermined. Cells were stimulated with overlapping HIV-1 Gag 15-mer peptides. Sorted nonresponding memory CD4+ T cells were CD40L-negative, CD69-negative, CD45RO-high. Deletions cut 2 bases from V and 4 bases from J, with 8 bases between. CDR1 is MNHNS and CDR2 is SASEGT in the germline V gene. The CDR3 spans 13 residues. These data come from a study of persistence of HIV-infected CD4 T cells. The overall study: Suppressive ART had lasted a median of roughly eight years.

Study-wide results and caveats: TCR analyses could not target the rare provirus-carrying CMV-responding cells. Proviral oligoclonality tracked with TCR oligoclonality within the same sorted cells.

The libraries were made with immunoSEQ version 4 in survey mode. Genomic DNA was diluted to around 10 ng/uL, up to roughly 1 ug per sample. Clones were sequenced by immunoSEQ multiplex PCR, and TCRdb holds only the in-frame ones, with some missing. Here the sample spans about 33,000 clones, roughly four fifths being singletons. The receptor was isolated from an adult with HIV. The donor label of this sample is uncertain. The sequenced sample was cultured CD4+ T cells from PBMCs, obtained from a patient who received antiretroviral therapy. This chain joins TRBV6-1 and TRBJ1-2; no firm D call. The DNA for the CDR3 is TGTGCCAGCAGTGAAACAGAAACCTATGGCTACACCTTC. As protein: CASSETETYGYTF.